Below, 25 T cell receptor beta chains from the same sample are listed, as sequenced in a study of neoadjuvant anti-PD-1 for oral cavity cancer. Time point indicated: after neoadjuvant nivolumab, at surgical resection. TCRdb keeps only in-frame clones here, not all; method: immunoSEQ multiplex PCR. The table records over 65,000 clones, roughly 84% of them present only once. The sample consisted of PBMCs, taken after nivolumab (anti-PD-1) treatment. The receptors derive from a person between 40 and 85 years old with oral cavity squamous cell carcinoma.

With respect to this clone: The germline gene is not matched at one end of the junction; a read error may be the cause. This chain uses TRBV12-5 with TRBJ2-1; 7 bases align to TRBD2. The CDR3 runs to 15 residues. The germline V gene has CDR1 LGHNT and CDR2 FRNRAP. The CDR3 protein is CVSAASGPSYNEQFF. The CDR3 DNA reads TGTGTTAGTGCCGCTAGCGGACCTTCCTACAATGAGCAGTTCTTC.

The J gene is TRBJ2-7, the V gene TRBV30; D may be TRBD1 (6 bases). The ends were cut back, 0 bases at V and 1 base at J, with 7 bases in the middle. This CDR3 is built from 13 residues. In germline, CDR1 is GTSNPN, CDR2 SVGIG (reference sequence). CDR3 coding DNA: TGTGCCTGGAGTGTAGGGGGATCCTACGAGCAGTACTTC. Residues: CAWSVGGSYEQYF.

This chain joins TRBV5-4 and TRBJ2-1; tentative D call: TRBD1 (5 bases). Germline V gene data show CDR1 as SGHNT and CDR2 as YYREEE (reference sequence). The CDR3 totals 14 residues. The V gene lost 4 bases and the J gene lost 0 bases, with 8 bases spanning the gap. The CDR3, as DNA: TGTGCCAGCAGCATCGACAGCTCCTACAATGAGCAGTTCTTC. As protein: CASSIDSSYNEQFF.

The chain employs TRBV29-1 and TRBJ1-1; a possible D gene is TRBD1 (5 bases). The CDR3 length is 13 residues. V lost 4 bases, J lost 5 bases, and 14 bases lay in between. CDR1 and CDR2 (germline): SQVTM, ANQGSEA. Written as DNA, the CDR3 is TGCAGCGTTGTACGGGAGGGGTGGACTGAAGCTTTCTTT. Its translation is CSVVREGWTEAFF.

This clone was recorded once. The J gene is TRBJ2-2, the V gene TRBV2, with TRBD2 matching 10 bases. This CDR3 has 17 residues. Germline lookup yields CDR1 SNHLY and CDR2 FYNNEI. The trim removed 6 bases at V and 0 bases at J, leaving 7 bases unmatched. The CDR3 bases are TGTGCCAGCAGACACCTAGCGGGAGTGTCGAACACCGGGGAGCTGTTTTTT. Encoded protein: CASRHLAGVSNTGELFF.

V is TRBV11-2 and J is TRBJ1-2, with no clear D. The V and J ends lost 0 bases and 7 bases respectively, with 6 bases between them. The CDR3 consists of 12 residues. Germline V gene lookup returns CDR1 SGHAT and CDR2 FQNNGV. CDR3 in amino acids: CASSLERLGYTF. In DNA, the CDR3 is TGTGCCAGCAGCTTAGAAAGACTTGGCTACACCTTC. Filled out from reference TRBV11-2 and TRBJ1-2, the complete variable domain reads EAGVAQSPRYKIIEKRQSVAFWCNPISGHATLYWYQQILGQGPKLLIQFQNNGVVDDSQLPKDRFSAERLKGVDSTLKIQPAKLEDSAVYLCASSLERLGYTFGSGTRLTVV.

The genes are TRBV6-5 and TRBJ2-7; 10 bases are a match to TRBD2. The CDR3 runs 16 residues. Germline assignment: CDR1 MNHEY and CDR2 SVGAGI. The ends lost 0 bases at V and 2 bases at J; junction bases unmatched: 4. The DNA of the CDR3 is TGTGCCAGCAGTTACTCGGGTCTAGCGGGAGCCTACGAGCAGTACTTC. This translates into CASSYSGLAGAYEQYF.

J is TRBJ2-1 and V is TRBV10-3, with TRBD2 matching over 8 bases. V trimming: 4 bases; J trimming: 7 bases; junction bases outside the gene matches: 12. The CDR3 covers 16 residues. Germline CDR1 is ENHRY and CDR2 is SYGVKD. The CDR3 nucleotides are TGTGCCATCAGTGTAGCGGGATTAGGTTCCGCAAATGAGCAGTTCTTC. Translation gives CAISVAGLGSANEQFF.

The V call is TRBV6-6, the J call TRBJ1-4, with D possibly matching TRBD1 (5 bases). CDR3 size: 15 residues. The germline V gene has CDR1 MNHNY and CDR2 SVGAGI (reference sequence). V was shortened by 8 bases and J by 5 bases, with 18 bases between the two germline ends. The CDR3 region is CASADLGDGNEKLFF. In nucleotides, the CDR3 is TGTGCCAGCGCAGATCTCGGGGACGGAAATGAAAAACTGTTTTTT.

The genes are TRBV19 and TRBJ2-2, with 8 bases matching TRBD2. Per germline, CDR1 LNHDA and CDR2 SQIVND (reference sequence). CDR3 length: 13 amino acids. V trimming: 10 bases; J trimming: 7 bases; junction bases outside the gene matches: 8. CDR3 amino acids: CATQRERVGELFF. CDR3 DNA sequence: TGTGCCACCCAGCGGGAGCGAGTCGGGGAGCTGTTTTTT.

In this sample, this clone turned up once. V gene TRBV7-2 combines with J gene TRBJ2-5, with TRBD2 identical over 14 bases. This CDR3 region has 15 residues. Per germline, CDR1 SGHTA and CDR2 FQGNSA. J lost 4 bases, V lost 5 bases, and 3 bases had no gene match. The CDR3 loop reads CASSRTSGRLETQYF. In DNA, the CDR3 is TGTGCCAGCAGCCGGACTAGCGGGAGGTTAGAGACCCAGTACTTC. Together with reference TRBV7-2 and TRBJ2-5, the CDR3 gives the full variable domain: GAGVSQSPSNKVTEKGKDVELRCDPISGHTALYWYRQSLGQGLEFLIYFQGNSAPDKSGLPSDRFSAERTGGSVSTLTIQRTQQEDSAVYLCASSRTSGRLETQYFGPGTRLLVL.

CDR3: CASSLFGRNQPQHF. DNA for the CDR3: TGTGCCAGCAGCTTATTTGGCAGAAATCAGCCCCAGCATTTT. The chain uses TRBV5-4 and TRBJ1-5; D remains unclear. Per germline, CDR1 SGHNT and CDR2 YYREEE (reference sequence). The V end was cut by 2 bases, the J end by 4 bases, with 10 bases between. The CDR3 length is 14 residues.

The chain carries TRBV5-1 and TRBJ2-7; 9 positions agree with TRBD2. Germline assignment: CDR1 SGHRS and CDR2 YFSETQ. V trimming: 0 bases; J trimming: 5 bases; junction bases outside the gene matches: 6. The CDR3 is 15 residues long. The CDR3 protein is CASSLVGGRANEQYF. The CDR3 DNA reads as TGCGCCAGCAGCTTGGTGGGCGGGAGGGCCAACGAGCAGTACTTC. Filled out from reference TRBV5-1 and TRBJ2-7, the complete variable domain reads KAGVTQTPRYLIKTRGQQVTLSCSPISGHRSVSWYQQTPGQGLQFLFEYFSETQRNKGNFPGRFSGRQFSNSRSEMNVSTLELGDSALYLCASSLVGGRANEQYFGPGTRLTVT.

CDR3 sequence (DNA): TGTGCCAGCAGCTTGGTTAGCAATGAGCAGTTCTTC. It specifies CASSLVSNEQFF. This chain links TRBV11-2 with TRBJ2-1; D remains ambiguous. The germline gives CDR1 SGHAT, CDR2 FQNNGV. The length of the CDR3 is 12 residues. Trimming took 3 bases from V and 6 from J, leaving 6 bases between them.

V and J are TRBV6-5 and TRBJ2-3; a possible D gene is TRBD1 (5 bases). Trimming shortened V by 6 bases and J by 1 base, and 8 bases separated the two germline ends. CDR3 length equals 13 residues. Germline CDR1 MNHEY, CDR2 SVGAGI. CDR3 sequence reads: CASRFRGTDTQYF. The CDR3 coding sequence is TGTGCCAGCAGGTTCAGGGGCACAGATACGCAGTATTTT.

The rearrangement links TRBV14 to TRBJ2-2, with TRBD1 as a possible D gene (5 bases). There are 16 residues in the CDR3. Germline-derived CDR1 and CDR2 are SGHDN and FVKESK. Trimming left V 1 base short and J 3 bases short, with 12 bases between. The CDR3 here is CASSQVEGVDTGELFF. The DNA for the CDR3 is TGTGCCAGCAGCCAAGTCGAAGGGGTTGACACCGGGGAGCTGTTTTTT. The variable domain in full, completed from reference TRBV14 and TRBJ2-2, reads EAGVTQFPSHSVIEKGQTVTLRCDPISGHDNLYWYRRVMGKEIKFLLHFVKESKQDESGMPNNRFLAERTGGTYSTLKVQPAELEDSGVYFCASSQVEGVDTGELFFGEGSRLTVL.

The chain recombines TRBV5-1 with TRBJ2-5, with D unclear. Germline V gene data show CDR1 as SGHRS and CDR2 as YFSETQ. Trimming removed 0 bases from V and 2 bases from J, with 5 bases in between. The CDR3 is 13 amino acids. Here the CDR3 DNA reads TGCGCCAGCAGCTTGGGCAGTCAAGAGACCCAGTACTTC. Protein sequence: CASSLGSQETQYF.

The genes are TRBV6-6 and TRBJ2-7; 7 bases map to TRBD2. Germline V gene data show CDR1 as MNHNY and CDR2 as SVGAGI (reference sequence). J gave up 6 bases and V 5 bases, and 13 bases lay outside the gene matches. CDR3 length equals 15 residues. The CDR3 bases are TGTGCCAGCAGTCCCTGGGCGATGGGGGGGGGCGAGCAGTACTTC. Translation gives CASSPWAMGGGEQYF.

The V gene is TRBV23-1, the J gene TRBJ2-7; D perhaps matches TRBD1 (6 bases). TRBV23-1 has ORF status, its function being uncertain. The CDR3 has 13 amino acids. Between the trimmed V and J ends, which lost 7 bases and 7 bases, there was a span of 17 bases. This chain's CDR3 is CASTDRPLGEQYF. The CDR3 DNA is TGCGCCAGCACAGACAGGCCCCTGGGGGAGCAGTACTTC.

The chain combines TRBV7-2 with TRBJ2-2; 7 nucleotides align to TRBD2. Germline values: CDR1 SGHTA, CDR2 FQGNSA. The CDR3 contains 15 residues. V was pared by 5 bases and J by 4 bases, with 7 bases of the junction left unmatched. As DNA, the CDR3 is TGTGCCAGCAGCACCCGACTAGCCGTCACCGGGGAGCTGTTTTTT. It yields the protein CASSTRLAVTGELFF. Filled out from reference TRBV7-2 and TRBJ2-2, the complete variable domain reads GAGVSQSPSNKVTEKGKDVELRCDPISGHTALYWYRQSLGQGLEFLIYFQGNSAPDKSGLPSDRFSAERTGGSVSTLTIQRTQQEDSAVYLCASSTRLAVTGELFFGEGSRLTVL.

The V call is TRBV7-9, the J call TRBJ2-1; 9 bases agree with TRBD1. This CDR3 comprises 15 residues. V lost 5 bases and J lost 9; bases outside the gene matches: 11. Per the germline V gene, CDR1 is SEHNR and CDR2 is FQNEAQ (reference sequence). CDR3 amino acids: CASSTLGQGLGEQFF. CDR3 DNA sequence: TGTGCCAGCAGCACCCTGGGACAGGGCTTGGGTGAGCAGTTCTTC.

The chain carries TRBV21-1 and TRBJ2-7; the table's D call TRBD2 went unverified against the DNA. TRBV21-1 is described as a pseudogene. The CDR3 spans 16 residues. CDR3 nucleotides: TGTGCCAGCAGCAAAGCGCCGGGTTGTGGCTGGTACGAGCAGTACTTC. Translation: CASSKAPGCGWYEQYF.

V gene TRBV21-1 combines with J gene TRBJ2-7; whether TRBD1, the table's D call, matches the DNA was not checked. TRBV21-1 is a recognized pseudogene. The CDR3 is made up of 16 amino acids. CDR3 amino acids: CASSRGHRKFSYEQYF. The CDR3 nucleotides are TGTGCCAGCAGCAGAGGACACCGTAAATTCTCCTACGAGCAGTACTTC.

The V and J genes are TRBV29-1 and TRBJ2-1; D is perhaps TRBD2 (5 bases). The germline V gene has CDR1 SQVTM and CDR2 ANQGSEA. V dropped 0 bases and J dropped 0 bases, with 12 bases sitting between them. The CDR3 has 16 amino acids. CDR3 in amino acids: CSVEDPSRDSYNEQFF. In DNA, the CDR3 is TGCAGCGTTGAAGATCCGAGCCGGGACTCCTACAATGAGCAGTTCTTC.

The chain recombines TRBV25-1 with TRBJ2-1, with D possibly being TRBD2 (6 bases). Between the trimmed V and J ends, which lost 7 bases and 8 bases, there was a span of 12 bases. Germline V gives CDR1 MGHDK, CDR2 SYGVNS. The CDR3 runs to 12 residues. In nucleotides, the CDR3 is TGTGCCAGCACCCCGTCGGGGGATGAGCAGTTCTTC. Protein sequence: CASTPSGDEQFF.